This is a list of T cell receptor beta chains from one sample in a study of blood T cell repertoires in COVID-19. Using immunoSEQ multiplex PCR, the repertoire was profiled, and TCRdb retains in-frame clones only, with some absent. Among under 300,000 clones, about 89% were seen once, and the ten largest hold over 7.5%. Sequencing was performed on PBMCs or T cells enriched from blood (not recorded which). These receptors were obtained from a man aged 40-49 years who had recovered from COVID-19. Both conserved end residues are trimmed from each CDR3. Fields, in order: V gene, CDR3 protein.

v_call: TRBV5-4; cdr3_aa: ASSLDRWAEKLF
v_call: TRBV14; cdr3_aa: ASSHGVRGEGF
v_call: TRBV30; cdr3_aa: AWSPSRSVESSSLH
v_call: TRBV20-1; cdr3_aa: SARGGYEQY
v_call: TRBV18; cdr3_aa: ASSPGQSNTEAF
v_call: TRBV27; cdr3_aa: ASSLSTGQDYSYEQY
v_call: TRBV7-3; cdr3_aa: ASSFTGNTIY
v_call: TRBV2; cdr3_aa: ASSGTRAF
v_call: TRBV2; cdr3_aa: ASMAAYEQY
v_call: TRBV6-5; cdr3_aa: ASSLQGTTDTQY
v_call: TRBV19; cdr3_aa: ASSIVSAGALNTEAF
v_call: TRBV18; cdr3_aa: ASSPPGTGSRYEQY
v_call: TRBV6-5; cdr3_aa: ASSYVGRGTEAF
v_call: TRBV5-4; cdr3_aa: ASSRGGSYNEQF
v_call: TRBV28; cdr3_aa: ASRPRGVMNTEAF
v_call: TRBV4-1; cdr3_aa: ASSQHTGWSNQPQH
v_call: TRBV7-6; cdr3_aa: ASSLGTKKFSGANVLT
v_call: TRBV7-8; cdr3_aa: ASSSRQGRRQPQH
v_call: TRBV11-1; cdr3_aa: ASSPSTGADGYT
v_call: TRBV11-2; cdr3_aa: ASSPQSGLAGEETQY
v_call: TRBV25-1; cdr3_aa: ASSDPSLAGKNNEQF
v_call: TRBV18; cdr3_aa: ASSPGGEQY
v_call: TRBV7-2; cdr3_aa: ASSLQGAMNTEAF
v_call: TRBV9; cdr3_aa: ASSVSWWATYEQY
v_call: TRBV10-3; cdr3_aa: AITDDGQPNIQY
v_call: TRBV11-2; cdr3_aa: ASSLLATSGSFDNEQF
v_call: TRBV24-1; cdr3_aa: ATLGGPQTQY
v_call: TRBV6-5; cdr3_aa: ASSHRQDSNQPQH
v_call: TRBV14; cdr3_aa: ASSPLPGTSGPRSYNEQF
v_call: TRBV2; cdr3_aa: ASDRGGMNSPLH
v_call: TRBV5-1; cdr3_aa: ASSLSFRDRVYSPLH
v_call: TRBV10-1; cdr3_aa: ASSSGGHSGNTIY
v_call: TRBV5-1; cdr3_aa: ASSPQTGRLEKLF
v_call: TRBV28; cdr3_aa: ASSSPTSGSQYEQY
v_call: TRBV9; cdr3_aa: ASTSDTGVQETQY
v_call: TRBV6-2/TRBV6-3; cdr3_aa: ASSLQNLAANTGELF
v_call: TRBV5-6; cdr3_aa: ASSGPTSGGPGELF
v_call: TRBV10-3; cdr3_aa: AISQARDSSSPLH
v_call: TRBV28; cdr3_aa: ASSKTKEERLYSNQPQH
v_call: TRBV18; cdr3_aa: ASSPSRGFGYGYT
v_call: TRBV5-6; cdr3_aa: ASSSQGTGGWEQF